This entry lists 19 T cell receptor beta chains sequenced from one sample in a study of T cells in pancreatic ductal adenocarcinoma. This table comes from immunoSEQ multiplex PCR, and its TCRdb copy is limited to in-frame clones, with some not included. The sample lists more than 4,000 clones; 68% were seen once. The selected patients with pancreatic ductal adenocarcinoma had surgery but no neoadjuvant therapy. The sample taken for sequencing was pancreatic tumor tissue. The origin of the receptors is a human donor with pancreatic ductal adenocarcinoma.

This clone was detected once. V usage is TRBV10-2 and J usage is TRBJ2-3; D remains unclear. Per germline, CDR1 WSHSY and CDR2 SAAADI. The length of the CDR3 is 16 residues. Trimming removed 0 bases at V and 1 base at J, with 11 bases between. The CDR3: CASSESVPGGTDTQYF. CDR3 bases: TGCGCCAGCAGTGAGTCGGTACCTGGGGGCACAGATACGCAGTATTTT.

CDR3 in DNA: TGTGCCAGTAGTATGACGGGAGGGACCGGGGAGCTGTTTTTT. It translates to CASSMTGGTGELFF. The V and J genes are TRBV19 and TRBJ2-2; 8 nucleotides agree with TRBD2. This CDR3 has 14 amino acids. Looked up from germline, CDR1 is LNHDA and CDR2 is SQIVND (reference sequence). V was pared by 3 bases and J by 5 bases, with 2 bases of the junction left unmatched.

This chain joins TRBV14 and TRBJ2-5, with D tentatively TRBD1 or TRBD2 (5 bases each). CDR3 length: 16 amino acids. Germline V gene sequence: CDR1 SGHDN, CDR2 FVKESK. Trimming took 2 bases from V and 2 from J, leaving 15 bases between them. CDR3 region: CASSQRRGPTQETQYF. CDR3 nucleotide sequence: TGTGCCAGCAGCCAACGACGGGGCCCTACTCAAGAGACCCAGTACTTC.

The gene calls are TRBV6-5 and TRBJ2-2; 7 positions agree with TRBD1. The germline CDR1 and CDR2 sequences are MNHEY and SVGAGI. CDR3 length equals 14 residues. Trimming at V came to 2 bases and at J to 7 bases, leaving 4 bases not matched to a gene. The CDR3 region has the DNA TGTGCCAGCAGTTACAGGGGGCATTTCGGGGAGCTGTTTTTT. Protein: CASSYRGHFGELFF.

This clone showed up just a few times. The rearrangement joins TRBV30 to TRBJ1-5; 8 positions agree with TRBD1. The CDR3 is 14 amino acids. CDR1 is GTSNPN and CDR2 is SVGIG in the germline V gene (reference sequence). Trimming cost V 2 bases and J 7 bases; bases outside gene matches: 7. Written as DNA, the CDR3 is TGTGCCTGGAGTTTCGGACAGGGAGAACAGCCCCAGCATTTT. Protein: CAWSFGQGEQPQHF.

The chain combines TRBV6-5 with TRBJ1-1; D is uncertain. This CDR3 is built from 11 residues. Germline CDR1 reads MNHEY; CDR2 reads SVGAGI. V was cut by 10 bases and J by 7 bases, with 13 bases left in between. Here the CDR3 reads CATWGHLEAFF. In DNA, the CDR3 is TGTGCCACCTGGGGTCACCTTGAAGCTTTCTTT.

This clone was observed a single time. This chain links TRBV5-6 with TRBJ2-7; the D gene is possibly TRBD1 (7 bases). CDR1 and CDR2 (germline): SGHDT, YYEEEE. Trimming stripped 5 bases from V and 2 bases from J, with 14 bases between. CDR3 length: 14 residues. CDR3 loop: CASRRDRDTYEQYF. The CDR3 nucleotides are TGTGCCAGCAGGCGGGACAGAGATACCTACGAGCAGTACTTC.

This chain links TRBV10-3 with TRBJ2-7; 10 nucleotides align to TRBD2. The CDR3 totals 18 residues. Germline-derived CDR1 and CDR2 are ENHRY and SYGVKD. V was pared by 5 bases and J by 8 bases, with 21 bases of the junction left unmatched. The CDR3: CAISKDFGASGSPPKQYF. CDR3 nucleotide sequence: TGTGCCATCAGTAAGGACTTCGGGGCTAGCGGGAGCCCGCCGAAGCAGTACTTC.

This clone was picked up a small number of times. The chain links TRBV29-1 to TRBJ2-7; D unclear. The CDR3 totals 14 residues. CDR1 is SQVTM, CDR2 ANQGSEA, per germline. The V gene lost 1 base and the J gene lost 0 bases, with 10 bases spanning the gap. In DNA, the CDR3 is TGCAGCGTTGAAGGGGAAGCAACCTCCTACGAGCAGTACTTC. As protein: CSVEGEATSYEQYF.

The chain recombines TRBV21-1 with TRBJ1-2; the table's D gene call, TRBD1, was not cross checked with the DNA. TRBV21-1 is a listed pseudogene. CDR3 size: 15 residues. This CDR3 reads CASSRGTLRDYGYTF. Here the CDR3 DNA reads TGTGCCAGCAGCAGGGGCACCCTAAGGGACTATGGCTACACCTTC.

This chain connects TRBV11-2 to TRBJ2-1; D remains unclear. With 1 base removed from V and 6 bases from J, the gap between germline ends came to 1 base. The V gene's germline CDR1 is SGHAT and CDR2 FQNNGV. This CDR3 contains 11 residues. DNA of the CDR3: TGTGCCAGCAGCTTAGTCAATGAGCAGTTCTTC. Protein: CASSLVNEQFF.

This clone has a handful of counts. The chain employs TRBV5-5 and TRBJ2-3, with D perhaps matching TRBD1 (6 bases). The CDR3 is 17 amino acids. The V end was cut by 0 bases, the J end by 0 bases, with 14 bases between. Per the germline V gene, CDR1 is SGHKS and CDR2 is YYEKEE (reference sequence). CDR3: CASSLVGLGASTDTQYF. The CDR3 DNA reads TGTGCCAGCAGCTTGGTTGGTTTGGGGGCCAGCACAGATACGCAGTATTTT.

This clone was seen a few times. The chain has TRBV4-2 and TRBJ2-7, with 7 bases lining up with TRBD2. The length of the CDR3 is 17 residues. Germline V gene data show CDR1 as LGHNA and CDR2 as YNFKEQ. With 1 base clipped from V and 0 bases from J, the junction kept 9 bases outside the gene matches. The CDR3 DNA follows: TGTGCCAGCAGCCAAGGGTCCTTCGGGACTACCTCCTACGAGCAGTACTTC. Encoded protein: CASSQGSFGTTSYEQYF.

The chain links TRBV20-1 to TRBJ2-1; D unresolved. Looked up from germline, CDR1 is DFQATT and CDR2 is SNEGSKA (reference sequence). This CDR3 comprises 10 residues. Trimming cost V 5 bases and J 7 bases, with 6 bases left between them. In nucleotides, the CDR3 is TGCAGTGCTGCGTATAATGAGCAGTTCTTC. It is translated as CSAAYNEQFF.

This chain connects TRBV5-4 to TRBJ1-2, with TRBD1 as a possible D gene (5 bases). CDR1 and CDR2 from the germline V gene are SGHNT and YYREEE (reference sequence). The CDR3 contains 15 residues. Trimming stripped 5 bases from V and 2 bases from J, with 16 bases between. The CDR3 reads CASRARDGSNYGYTF. CDR3 nucleotide sequence: TGTGCCAGCAGGGCGCGGGACGGATCCAACTATGGCTACACCTTC.

The chain has TRBV9 and TRBJ2-5, with 8 bases matching TRBD1. Germline CDR1 SGDLS, CDR2 YYNGEE. CDR3 length equals 14 residues. After removal of 4 bases from V and 3 bases from J, the junction contained 5 bases not matched to a gene. The DNA of the CDR3 is TGTGCCAGCAGCCCCGGGACAGGCGAAGAGACCCAGTACTTC. It is translated as CASSPGTGEETQYF.

This clone has a handful of counts. The rearrangement links TRBV6-5 to TRBJ1-2, with 9 nucleotides matching TRBD1. The CDR3 has 13 amino acids. Germline CDR1 is MNHEY and CDR2 is SVGAGI. V shed 4 bases, J shed 7 bases, and the junction held 4 bases outside the gene matches. The CDR3 DNA is TGTGCCAGCAGTTCCGGGACAGGGTTTGGCTACACCTTC. This translates into CASSSGTGFGYTF.

The chain carries TRBV30 and TRBJ1-2; D possibly corresponds to TRBD1 (5 bases). V was shortened by 3 bases and J by 4 bases, with 12 bases between the two germline ends. CDR1 GTSNPN and CDR2 SVGIG come from the germline V gene (reference sequence). The CDR3 has 13 amino acids. The CDR3 DNA is TGTGCCTGGAGACCGGGGGTCTCCTATGGCTACACCTTC. Amino acids: CAWRPGVSYGYTF.

J is TRBJ1-2 and V is TRBV5-4; TRBD1 matches 9 bases. CDR3 length equals 15 residues. The V and J ends lost 3 bases and 2 bases, in that order; junction bases with no gene match: 5. Germline V CDR1 and CDR2: SGHNT, YYREEE (reference sequence). The CDR3 nucleotides read TGTGCCAGCAGCTCTAACAGGGGGCAGAACTATGGCTACACCTTC. It specifies CASSSNRGQNYGYTF.